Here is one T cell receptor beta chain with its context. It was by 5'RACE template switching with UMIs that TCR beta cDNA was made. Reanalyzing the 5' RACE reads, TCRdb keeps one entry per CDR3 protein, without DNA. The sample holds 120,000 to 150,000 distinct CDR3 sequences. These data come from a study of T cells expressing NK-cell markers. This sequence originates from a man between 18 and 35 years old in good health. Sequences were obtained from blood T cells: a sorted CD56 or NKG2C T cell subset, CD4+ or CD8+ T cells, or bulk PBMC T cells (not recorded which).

The CDR3 protein is CASRSITGPTDTQYF. The chain has TRBV28 and TRBJ2-3; the D call from TCRdb, TRBD2, cannot be confirmed without DNA. Germline CDR1 is MDHEN and CDR2 is SYDVKM. The CDR3 has 15 residues.